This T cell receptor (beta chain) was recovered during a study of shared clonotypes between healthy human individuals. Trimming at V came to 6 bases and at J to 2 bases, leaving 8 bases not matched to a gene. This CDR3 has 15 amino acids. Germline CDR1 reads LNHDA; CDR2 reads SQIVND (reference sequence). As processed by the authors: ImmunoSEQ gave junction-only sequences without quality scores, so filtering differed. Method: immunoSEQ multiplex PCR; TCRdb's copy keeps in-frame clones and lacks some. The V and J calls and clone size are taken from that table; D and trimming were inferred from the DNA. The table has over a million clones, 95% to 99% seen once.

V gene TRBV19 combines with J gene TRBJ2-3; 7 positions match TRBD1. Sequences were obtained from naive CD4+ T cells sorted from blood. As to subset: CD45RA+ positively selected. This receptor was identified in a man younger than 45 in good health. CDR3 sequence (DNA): TGTGCCAGTAGCCGGCCGGGACAGCCCACAGATACGCAGTATTTT. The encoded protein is CASSRPGQPTDTQYF. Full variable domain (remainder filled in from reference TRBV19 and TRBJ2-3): DGGITQSPKYLFRKEGQNVTLSCEQNLNHDAMYWYRQDPGQGLRLIYYSQIVNDFQKGDIAEGYSVSREKKESFPLTVTSAQKNPTAFYLCASSRPGQPTDTQYFGPGTRLTVL.